This T cell receptor beta chain comes out of a study of Graves' ophthalmopathy and Graves' hyperthyroidism. Study in general: Before any treatment was given, at initial diagnosis, peripheral blood was collected. General study results and limits: The model's ophthalmopathy progression predictions had approximately 65% sensitivity and 72% to 80% specificity. For separating ophthalmopathy from stable hyperthyroidism, a 13-signature model gave 87.88% sensitivity and roughly 79% specificity.

This clonotype has at least ten counts. No antigen is known for it. Every ophthalmopathy donor presented moderate-to-severe activity, CAS ≥3, NOSPECS ≥4 and duration under 3 months. Using RNA transcripts, the TCR beta CDR3 regions were amplified. RT-PCR with HTBI primers came first, then second-round multiplex PCR. A single record per CDR3 protein comes from TCRdb applying MiXCR to the multiplex PCR reads. Among nearly 400,000 distinct CDR3 sequences listed, 18% were seen once. The clonotype originates from a woman under 30 with Graves' ophthalmopathy. The sample comprised peripheral blood.

The DNA for the CDR3 is TGCAGTGCTAGAGATAGGGACAGGGCGGGACCCCTCCACTTT. This codes for CSARDRDRAGPLHF. This sequence joins TRBV20-1 and TRBJ1-6; 9 bases align to TRBD1. The junction had 6 bases not matched to a gene; V was cut back by 0 bases and J by 12 bases. From germline, CDR1 is DFQATT and CDR2 SNEGSKA (reference sequence). This CDR3 is built from 14 residues.